In this sample, the clone carrying this TCR beta chain turned up a few times. TCRdb re-called the RT-PCR reads through MiXCR, storing one row per CDR3 protein. In the table there are about 680,000 distinct CDR3 sequences, 13% to 15% of which are singletons. The CDR3 extends over 16 amino acids. In germline, CDR1 is SGHTA, CDR2 FQGNSA. The V and J ends lost 5 bases and 5 bases respectively, with 19 bases between them. The sample consisted of memory CD4+ T cells from blood. This sequence originates from a female donor in good health, serving as a healthy control. The chain has TRBV7-2 and TRBJ1-5, with TRBD1 as a possible D gene (6 bases). Here the CDR3 reads CASSAMSGAPHQPQHF. For the CDR3, the DNA is TGTGCCAGCAGCGCCATGTCAGGGGCTCCCCATCAGCCCCAGCATTTT.